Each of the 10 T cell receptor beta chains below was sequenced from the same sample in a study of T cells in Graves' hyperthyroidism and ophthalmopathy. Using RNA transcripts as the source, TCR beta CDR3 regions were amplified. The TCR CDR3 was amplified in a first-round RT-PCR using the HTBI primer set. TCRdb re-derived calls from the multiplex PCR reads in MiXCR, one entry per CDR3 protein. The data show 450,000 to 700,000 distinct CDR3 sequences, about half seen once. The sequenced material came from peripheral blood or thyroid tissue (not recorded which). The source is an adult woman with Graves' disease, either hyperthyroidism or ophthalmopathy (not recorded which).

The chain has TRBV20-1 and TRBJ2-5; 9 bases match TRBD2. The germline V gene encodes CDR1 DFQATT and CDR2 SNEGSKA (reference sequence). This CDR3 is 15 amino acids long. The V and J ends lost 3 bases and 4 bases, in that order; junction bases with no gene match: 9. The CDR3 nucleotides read TGCAGTGCTAGGCCTCCCGGGACTAGCCTAGAGACCCAGTACTTC. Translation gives CSARPPGTSLETQYF.

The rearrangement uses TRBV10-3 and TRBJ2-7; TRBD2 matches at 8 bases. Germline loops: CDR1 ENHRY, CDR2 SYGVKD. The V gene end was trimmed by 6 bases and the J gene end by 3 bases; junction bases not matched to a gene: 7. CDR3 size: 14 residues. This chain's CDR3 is CAISASGSFYEQYF. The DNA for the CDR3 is TGTGCCATCAGCGCGAGCGGGAGTTTCTACGAGCAGTACTTC.

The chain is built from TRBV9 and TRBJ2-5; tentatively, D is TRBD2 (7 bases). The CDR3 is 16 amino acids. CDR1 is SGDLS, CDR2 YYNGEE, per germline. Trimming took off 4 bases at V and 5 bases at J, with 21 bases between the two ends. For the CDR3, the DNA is TGTGCCAGCAGCCTCCGAGGGGGAGGGCCTGGTGAGACCCAGTACTTC. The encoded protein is CASSLRGGGPGETQYF.

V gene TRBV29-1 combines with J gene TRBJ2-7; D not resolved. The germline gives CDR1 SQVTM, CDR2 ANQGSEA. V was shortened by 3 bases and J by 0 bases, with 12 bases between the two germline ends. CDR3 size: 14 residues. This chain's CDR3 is CSVDSVGASYEQYF. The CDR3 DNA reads TGCAGCGTTGATTCGGTGGGCGCCTCCTACGAGCAGTACTTC.

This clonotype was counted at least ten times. This CDR3 is CASSLEVVAGSGGEAFF. DNA for the CDR3: TGTGCCAGCAGCTTAGAAGTGGTAGCAGGGAGTGGGGGTGAAGCTTTCTTT. The V and J genes are TRBV7-3 and TRBJ1-1, with a weak D call TRBD1 (5 bases). V lost 2 bases and J 7 bases, leaving 23 bases between the germline ends. The length of the CDR3 is 17 residues. Germline values: CDR1 SGHTA, CDR2 FQGTGA.

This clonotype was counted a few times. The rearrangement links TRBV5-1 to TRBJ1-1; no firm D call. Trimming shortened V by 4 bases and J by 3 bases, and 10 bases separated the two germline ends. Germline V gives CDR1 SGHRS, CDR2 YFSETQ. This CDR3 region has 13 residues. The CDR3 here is CASSHGRDTEAFF. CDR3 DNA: TGCGCCAGCAGCCACGGGAGGGACACTGAAGCTTTCTTT.

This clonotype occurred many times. The CDR3 nucleotides read TGTGCCAGCAGCTTATTTCGTTCCGGGCAGGGGGCCTCCTACGAGCAGTACTTC. Translation gives CASSLFRSGQGASYEQYF. The rearrangement uses TRBV11-2 and TRBJ2-7; 8 bases are shared with TRBD1. CDR1 and CDR2 from the germline V gene are SGHAT and FQNNGV. V shed 2 bases and J 0 bases; nucleotides not matched to a gene: 12. The CDR3 covers 18 residues.

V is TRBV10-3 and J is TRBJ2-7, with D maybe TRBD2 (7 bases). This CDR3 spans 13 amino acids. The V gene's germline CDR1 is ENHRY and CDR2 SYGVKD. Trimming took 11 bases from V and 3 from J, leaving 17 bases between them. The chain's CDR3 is CAPAGGRIYEQYF. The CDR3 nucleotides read TGTGCCCCCGCCGGGGGGCGCATCTACGAGCAGTACTTC.

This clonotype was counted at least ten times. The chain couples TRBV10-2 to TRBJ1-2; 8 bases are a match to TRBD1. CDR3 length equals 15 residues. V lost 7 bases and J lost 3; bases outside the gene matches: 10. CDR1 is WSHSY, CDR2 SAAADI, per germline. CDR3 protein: CASTPSGQVHYGYTF. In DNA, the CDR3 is TGCGCCAGCACACCCTCGGGACAGGTGCACTATGGCTACACCTTC.

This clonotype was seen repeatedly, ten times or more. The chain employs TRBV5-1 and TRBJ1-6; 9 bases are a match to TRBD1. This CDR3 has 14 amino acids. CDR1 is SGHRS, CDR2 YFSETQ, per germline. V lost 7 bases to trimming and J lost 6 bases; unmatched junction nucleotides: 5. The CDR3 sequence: CASGTGLVNSPLHF. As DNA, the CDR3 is TGCGCCAGCGGGACAGGGCTGGTTAATTCACCCCTCCACTTT.